These 12 T cell receptor beta chains came from one sample sequenced in a study of blood T cell repertoires in COVID-19. Assay used: immunoSEQ multiplex PCR; TCRdb lists only in-frame clones, some missing. There are some 460,000 clones in the sample; nearly 90% occur only once, and roughly 1.9% lies in the top ten. Source material: PBMCs or T cells enriched from blood (not recorded which). The receptor source for this set is a woman aged 18-29 years with acute COVID-19.

This sequence joins TRBV2 and TRBJ1-5, with a weak D call TRBD1 (6 bases). The length of the CDR3 is 17 residues. The germline V gene has CDR1 SNHLY and CDR2 FYNNEI. V shed 8 bases and J shed 3 bases, with 23 bases lying between them. The CDR3 coding sequence is TGTGCCAGCCAGAAGGAGGGGGGGACGGTACCCAATCAGCCCCAGCATTTT. Translation gives CASQKEGGTVPNQPQHF.

This clone is a singleton in its sample. This chain connects TRBV27 to TRBJ1-1; 8 bases agree with TRBD1. Unmatched junction bases numbered 6, after V lost 8 bases and J lost 4 bases. The CDR3 runs 13 residues. The germline CDR1 and CDR2 sequences are MNHEY and SMNVEV (reference sequence). The CDR3 sequence is CASAGGAGTEAFF. CDR3 coding DNA: TGTGCCAGCGCAGGGGGCGCGGGCACTGAAGCTTTCTTT.

This chain connects TRBV5-5 to TRBJ1-1, with 10 bases matching TRBD1. CDR1 and CDR2 (germline): SGHKS, YYEKEE (reference sequence). V shed 0 bases and J 10 bases; nucleotides not matched to a gene: 12. The CDR3 runs to 16 residues. The CDR3 protein is CASSLAEDRGFGGAFF. The CDR3 DNA is TGTGCCAGCAGCTTGGCCGAGGACAGGGGGTTCGGGGGAGCTTTCTTT.

This chain joins TRBV7-6 and TRBJ2-3; 15 bases agree with TRBD2. There are 17 residues in the CDR3. Trimming took 5 bases from V and 2 from J; bases not matched to a gene: 5. CDR1 SGHVS and CDR2 FNYEAQ come from the germline V gene. The CDR3 sequence is CASSPGLAGGTTDTQYF. The CDR3 nucleotides are TGTGCCAGCAGCCCTGGACTAGCGGGGGGGACCACAGATACGCAGTATTTT.

The chain employs TRBV6-1 and TRBJ1-1; no reliable D call. The CDR3 extends over 15 amino acids. Germline assignment: CDR1 MNHNS and CDR2 SASEGT. Trimming removed 3 bases at V and 0 bases at J, with 11 bases between. The CDR3 reads CASSERPIMNTEAFF. CDR3 nucleotides: TGTGCCAGCAGTGAGAGGCCCATCATGAACACTGAAGCTTTCTTT.

This chain links TRBV15 with TRBJ2-1; 9 nucleotides agree with TRBD2. CDR3 size: 17 residues. CDR1 and CDR2 (germline): LNHNV, YYDKDF (reference sequence). V shed 2 bases and J 3 bases; nucleotides not matched to a gene: 8. The CDR3 DNA follows: TGTGCCACCAGCAGAAATTTGGGACTAGCAGGCTACAATGAGCAGTTCTTC. It codes for CATSRNLGLAGYNEQFF.

This chain links TRBV3-1 (or the pseudogene TRBV3-2) with TRBJ2-3; 9 bases map to TRBD2. With 3 bases clipped from V and 3 bases from J, the junction kept 4 bases outside the gene matches. The CDR3 runs 15 residues. Germline V CDR1 and CDR2: LGHDT, YNNKEL (reference sequence). CDR3 protein: CASSHLAGATDTQYF. CDR3 in DNA: TGTGCCAGCAGCCACTTAGCGGGGGCTACAGATACGCAGTATTTT.

J is TRBJ2-1 and V is TRBV7-9, with a tentative D call TRBD2 (6 bases). The CDR3 sequence is 13 residues long. Per germline, CDR1 SEHNR and CDR2 FQNEAQ (reference sequence). Trimming stripped 2 bases from V and 8 bases from J, with 10 bases between. The DNA of the CDR3 is TGTGCCAGCAGCTTACCGGGGGTGGATGAGCAGTTCTTC. It translates to CASSLPGVDEQFF.

The J gene is TRBJ2-7, the V gene TRBV7-9; 7 positions match TRBD2. CDR1 and CDR2 from the germline V gene are SEHNR and FQNEAQ (reference sequence). The CDR3 sequence is 14 residues long. The V segment lost 6 bases and the J segment 4 bases; nucleotides outside the gene matches: 9. CDR3 nucleotide sequence: TGTGCCAGCAGGGATGCGACTAGCCCTTACGAGCAGTACTTC. It codes for CASRDATSPYEQYF.

The V gene is TRBV15, the J gene TRBJ1-6; 7 bases map to TRBD1. Germline V gene sequence: CDR1 LNHNV, CDR2 YYDKDF (reference sequence). The CDR3 is 17 amino acids. Germline trimming cut 3 bases from V and 4 bases from J; bases unmatched to any gene: 9. The CDR3 DNA reads as TGTGCCACCAGCAGGATCTTAAGGGGACAGTATAATTCACCCCTCCACTTT. Protein: CATSRILRGQYNSPLHF.

CDR3 in DNA: TGTGCCACCAGCGCCCCCCCGGGACACACACCACTCAACTATGGCTACACCTTC. It is translated as CATSAPPGHTPLNYGYTF. This sequence joins TRBV15 and TRBJ1-2, with D perhaps matching TRBD1 (6 bases). The germline V gene has CDR1 LNHNV and CDR2 YYDKDF (reference sequence). The CDR3 runs to 18 residues. With 5 bases removed from V and 2 bases from J, the gap between germline ends came to 24 bases.

As to this clone: Additional DNA sequences in this sample encode the identical CDR3. The V call is TRBV9, the J call TRBJ1-4, with 8 nucleotides matching TRBD1. The V and J ends lost 3 bases and 5 bases, in that order; junction bases with no gene match: 6. This CDR3 is 15 amino acids long. The germline V gene encodes CDR1 SGDLS and CDR2 YYNGEE. Written as DNA, the CDR3 is TGTGCCAGCAGCGCCGGGACAGGAAGGAATGAAAAACTGTTTTTT. This translates into CASSAGTGRNEKLFF.